This T cell receptor (beta chain) was profiled in a study of cytomegalovirus exposure and HLA in healthy donors. Study-wide results and limits: Certain sequence variants were highly shared and formed a cluster, and this cluster was likely a sequencing artifact. Researchers reported in a later analysis that common viral pathogens appeared linked to several top clusters. Some V segments could not be told apart, so they were left out, TRBV6-2 and TRBV6-3 among them.

The V segment lost 1 base and the J segment 11 bases; nucleotides outside the gene matches: 9. CDR1 LGHNA and CDR2 YNFKEQ come from the germline V gene. The length of the CDR3 is 14 residues. All donors participated as healthy donors of bone marrow. Details on this clone: The antigen is not known.

Researchers ran the PCR with 60 Vbeta and 13 Jbeta primers. Generated by immunoSEQ multiplex PCR, the TCRdb table keeps only in-frame clones and is missing some. The sample lists around 130,000 clones, 74% occurring once. The material sequenced was PBMCs. This chain links TRBV4-2 with TRBJ1-1; 8 bases fit TRBD1. The receptor's source is a woman in her fifties or sixties in good health and CMV-seropositive. The CDR3 region has the DNA TGTGCCAGCAGCCAAGTGGGCCAGGGGGCGCATGCTTTCTTT. It translates to CASSQVGQGAHAFF.